This T cell receptor (beta chain) was sequenced for a study of blood T cell repertoires in COVID-19. Data came from immunoSEQ multiplex PCR; TCRdb stores just in-frame clones and leaves some out. The sample consists of 450,000 to 500,000 clones, roughly nine tenths of them appearing once. The CDR3 runs to 15 residues. V lost 4 bases and J lost 3; bases outside the gene matches: 7. Looked up from germline, CDR1 is SGHRS and CDR2 is YFSETQ. The receptor's source is a woman between 55 and 75 years old who had recovered from COVID-19. The V gene is TRBV5-1, the J gene TRBJ1-1, with TRBD1 identical over 9 bases. Specimen: PBMCs or T cells enriched from blood (not recorded which). The CDR3 here is CASSTAGTGYTEAFF. DNA for the CDR3: TGCGCCAGCAGCACCGCCGGGACAGGGTACACTGAAGCTTTCTTT.